This passage covers 2 T cell receptor beta chains from one sample sequenced in a study of CD8 T cells in ankylosing spondylitis (TCRdb year 2017). Library prep was done by 5' RACE. The run used an Illumina HiSeq 2500. TCRdb cleaned the public reads at Q25 with fastp, built clones with MiXCR and kept in-frame beta chains. Each CDR3 protein appears once, grouped with its most common genes and DNA. This sample has a few hundred thousand distinct CDR3 sequences in its table, and 15% to 20% of those were observed once. The ten largest clones take up around a third of the sample. Sequenced: blood, either unsorted or a sorted T cell fraction (not recorded which). Every receptor here comes from a male donor with ankylosing spondylitis or in good health (not recorded which).

V gene TRBV6-5 combines with J gene TRBJ2-5, with D unclear. Germline CDR1 reads MNHEY; CDR2 reads SVGAGI. The CDR3 has 14 residues. Trimming pared 0 bases from V and 2 bases from J, leaving 7 bases between. The CDR3 reads CASSYSGEQETQYF. CDR3 DNA sequence: TGTGCCAGCAGTTACTCTGGCGAACAAGAGACCCAGTACTTC.

This clonotype showed up many times. The chain combines TRBV6-1 with TRBJ2-7; 8 bases agree with TRBD1. Germline values: CDR1 MNHNS, CDR2 SASEGT. The J segment lost 0 bases and the V segment lost 6 bases, leaving 7 bases of the junction unmatched. CDR3 length equals 15 residues. The DNA of the CDR3 is TGTGCCAGCAGGTCAGGACAGGGCCTCTCCTACGAGCAGTACTTC. This translates into CASRSGQGLSYEQYF.